The clone carrying this TCR beta chain was seen a handful of times. The data derive from a study of T-cell reconstitution after alpha-beta-depleted transplantation in children. The authors prepared the TCRbeta library with unique molecular identifiers. TCRdb processed the PCR reads anew with MiXCR; each CDR3 protein has one entry. The table lists 400,000 to 500,000 distinct CDR3 sequences, roughly a tenth of them singletons. Germline V gene sequence: CDR1 DFQATT, CDR2 SNEGSKA (reference sequence). The CDR3 length is 16 residues. V trimming: 3 bases; J trimming: 3 bases; junction bases outside the gene matches: 13.

The sequencing here drew on PBMCs from the stem cell graft donor, taken from the stem cell graft. The V gene is TRBV20-1, the J gene TRBJ2-5, with 7 bases fitting TRBD2. This TCR derives from a human donor who donated a stem cell graft to a child with acute myeloid leukemia. In DNA, the CDR3 is TGCAGTGCTAGTAATCCGGCTAGCGGACGTAAAGAGACCCAGTACTTC. Translation: CSASNPASGRKETQYF.